The 18 T cell receptor beta chains below come from one sample, sequenced in a study of post-analysis software for immune sequencing data. Study-wide results and limits: Five or six TRBV segments were significantly more frequent in patients than in controls. TRBV5-6, TRBV5-1 and TRBV20-1 were among these segments.

Antigens of these TCRs are unknown. Unique molecular identifiers were carried by the TCR beta cDNA libraries. TCRdb reprocessed the PCR reads with MiXCR, giving one entry per CDR3 protein. The sample lists 600,000 to 750,000 distinct CDR3 sequences, about 60% occurring once. The source material was blood. The source of these receptors is a girl aged 2 to 9 with multiple sclerosis.

This clonotype has a handful of counts. The rearrangement uses TRBV21-1 and TRBJ1-2; no DNA check was done on the table's D call, TRBD1. TRBV21-1 is assigned pseudogene status. The CDR3 runs to 16 residues. The CDR3 region has the DNA TGTGCCAGCAGAGGCCGGGACAAGGGGCGCAGAGGCGGCTACACCTTC. As protein: CASRGRDKGRRGGYTF.

In its sample, this clonotype was seen a few times. The J gene is TRBJ2-7, the V gene TRBV5-1; the match to TRBD2 covers 7 bases. The germline V gene encodes CDR1 SGHRS and CDR2 YFSETQ. The CDR3 extends over 14 amino acids. V trimming: 1 base; J trimming: 5 bases; junction bases outside the gene matches: 6. In DNA form, the CDR3 reads TGCGCCAGCAGCTTGTGGCGGGAGCCCCACGAGCAGTACTTC. Translation gives CASSLWREPHEQYF.

The V call is TRBV14, the J call TRBJ2-3, with 9 bases that match TRBD2. Trimming took 4 bases from V and 2 from J; bases not matched to a gene: 7. This CDR3 is 16 amino acids long. The germline V gene has CDR1 SGHDN and CDR2 FVKESK. CDR3 bases: TGTGCCAGCAGCCGGACTAGCGTAATCCTCACAGATACGCAGTATTTT. Its protein product is CASSRTSVILTDTQYF.

A remark on this clonotype: The junction differs from germline at one of its ends, possibly a read error. This chain joins TRBV27 and TRBJ2-1; the D gene is possibly TRBD2 (5 bases). This CDR3 has 12 amino acids. Germline lookup yields CDR1 MNHEY and CDR2 SMNVEV (reference sequence). CDR3: CASEGSYNERFF. CDR3 nucleotide sequence: TGTGCCAGCGAGGGATCCTACAATGAGCGGTTCTTC.

This clonotype was observed a handful of times. The rearrangement links TRBV20-1 to TRBJ1-2; D unresolved. This CDR3 contains 8 residues. The V gene's germline CDR1 is DFQATT and CDR2 SNEGSKA (reference sequence). As DNA, the CDR3 is TGCAGGGATGCTGGCTACACCTTC. Protein product: CRDAGYTF.

Only a few counts were recorded for this clonotype. The chain employs TRBV7-2 and TRBJ2-5, with D possibly matching TRBD1 (7 bases). Trimming took 6 bases from V and 4 from J, leaving 12 bases between them. The CDR3 is 13 amino acids. Germline V gene data show CDR1 as SGHTA and CDR2 as FQGNSA. The chain's CDR3 is CASSMQGGETQYF. The DNA for the CDR3 is TGTGCCAGCAGTATGCAGGGGGGAGAGACCCAGTACTTC.

This chain joins TRBV29-1 and TRBJ1-2; 8 bases are a match to TRBD1. Germline CDR1 SQVTM, CDR2 ANQGSEA. The length of the CDR3 is 16 residues. Trimming took 3 bases from V and 4 from J; bases not matched to a gene: 13. The CDR3 sequence is CSVESRQGWYSYGYTF. The CDR3, as DNA: TGCAGCGTTGAGTCGAGACAGGGGTGGTATTCCTATGGCTACACCTTC. Based on the CDR3 plus reference TRBV29-1 and TRBJ1-2, the full variable domain is SAVISQKPSRDICQRGTSLTIQCQVDSQVTMMFWYRQQPGQSLTLIATANQGSEATYESGFVIDKFPISRPNLTFSTLTVSNMSPEDSSIYLCSVESRQGWYSYGYTFGSGTRLTVV.

This chain joins TRBV7-8 and TRBJ2-5; the D gene is possibly TRBD1 (6 bases). CDR3 length equals 15 residues. CDR1 and CDR2 (germline): SGHVS, FQNEAQ. Trimming pared 5 bases from V and 3 bases from J, leaving 16 bases between. This CDR3 reads CASSRYRVPKETQYF. In nucleotides, the CDR3 is TGTGCCAGCAGCCGTTACAGGGTCCCAAAAGAGACCCAGTACTTC. The full variable domain, its missing parts supplied by reference TRBV7-8 and TRBJ2-5, is GAGVSQSPRYKVAKRGQDVALRCDPISGHVSLFWYQQALGQGPEFLTYFQNEAQLDKSGLPSDRFFAERPEGSVSTLKIQRTQQEDSAVYLCASSRYRVPKETQYFGPGTRLLVL.

The chain links TRBV5-1 to TRBJ2-1; 9 nucleotides line up with TRBD1. The CDR3 is made up of 16 amino acids. J gave up 3 bases and V 3 bases, and 7 bases lay outside the gene matches. Germline V gene lookup returns CDR1 SGHRS and CDR2 YFSETQ. CDR3: CASSSSGTGLYNEQFF. CDR3 DNA: TGCGCCAGCAGCTCTTCCGGGACAGGGCTCTACAATGAGCAGTTCTTC. Looking up the rest from reference TRBV5-1 and TRBJ2-1 gives the full variable domain: KAGVTQTPRYLIKTRGQQVTLSCSPISGHRSVSWYQQTPGQGLQFLFEYFSETQRNKGNFPGRFSGRQFSNSRSEMNVSTLELGDSALYLCASSSSGTGLYNEQFFGPGTRLTVL.

This clonotype was picked up a small number of times. V and J are TRBV4-2 and TRBJ2-1; D not certain. Germline-derived CDR1 and CDR2 are LGHNA and YNFKEQ. V lost 0 bases to trimming and J lost 0 bases, with 9 bases between them. The CDR3 runs 16 residues. This CDR3 reads CASSQESVASYNEQFF. In DNA form, the CDR3 reads TGTGCCAGCAGCCAAGAATCCGTGGCCTCCTACAATGAGCAGTTCTTC.

In the case of this clonotype: A read error is likely, as this CDR3 ends without the conserved phenylalanine or tryptophan. V usage is TRBV10-3 and J usage is TRBJ2-5, with D tentatively TRBD1 (6 bases). This CDR3 spans 13 amino acids. Per germline, CDR1 ENHRY and CDR2 SYGVKD. V lost 6 bases, J lost 1 base, and 9 bases lay in between. This CDR3 is CAISAGAQETQYS. In DNA, the CDR3 is TGTGCCATCAGCGCAGGGGCCCAAGAGACCCAGTACTCC.

V usage is TRBV6-5 and J usage is TRBJ2-1; 8 nucleotides match TRBD1. This CDR3 region has 15 residues. V was clipped by 7 bases and J by 7 bases; unmatched bases: 12. Germline loops: CDR1 MNHEY, CDR2 SVGAGI. The CDR3 spells CASNRDRGEGNEQFF. In DNA form, the CDR3 reads TGTGCCAGCAACCGAGACAGGGGTGAAGGGAATGAGCAGTTCTTC.

This clonotype was seen more than once but under ten times. J is TRBJ1-2 and V is TRBV29-1; 7 nucleotides line up with TRBD1. The CDR3 has 13 amino acids. Trimming took 7 bases from V and 0 from J; bases not matched to a gene: 5. Germline V lookup: CDR1 SQVTM, CDR2 ANQGSEA. CDR3 DNA: TGCAGCGACCTAGGGACAGCTAACTATGGCTACACCTTC. Encoded protein: CSDLGTANYGYTF.

The V and J genes are TRBV14 and TRBJ2-5; possibly TRBD1 for D (5 bases). The ends were cut back, 0 bases at V and 5 bases at J, with 13 bases in the middle. The germline CDR1 and CDR2 sequences are SGHDN and FVKESK. This CDR3 comprises 15 residues. CDR3 region: CASSQDGSGRETQYF. The CDR3, as DNA: TGTGCCAGCAGCCAAGATGGTTCAGGGCGGGAGACCCAGTACTTC.

The chain is built from TRBV6-5 and TRBJ1-1, with D perhaps TRBD1 (6 bases). V lost 6 bases and J lost 4, with 15 bases in between. Germline assignment: CDR1 MNHEY and CDR2 SVGAGI. The length of the CDR3 is 14 residues. This CDR3 reads CASRQQGHITEAFF. The CDR3 DNA sequence: TGTGCCAGCAGGCAACAGGGTCACATCACTGAAGCTTTCTTT.

V gene TRBV12-3 or TRBV12-4 combines with J gene TRBJ1-1; the match to TRBD1 covers 7 bases. V trimming: 4 bases; J trimming: 2 bases; junction bases outside the gene matches: 7. The CDR3 spans 15 residues. CDR3 region: CASSWEGQPNTEAFF. The DNA for the CDR3 is TGTGCCAGCAGTTGGGAGGGACAGCCTAACACTGAAGCTTTCTTT.

The V gene is TRBV28, the J gene TRBJ2-3; D call uncertain. Trimming removed 5 bases at V and 2 bases at J, with 5 bases between. The length of the CDR3 is 12 residues. Germline V gene lookup returns CDR1 MDHEN and CDR2 SYDVKM. In DNA form, the CDR3 reads TGTGCCAGCAGTACCCCCACAGATACGCAGTATTTT. Amino acid sequence: CASSTPTDTQYF.

This chain uses TRBV29-1 with TRBJ2-1; TRBD2 agrees at 7 bases. The CDR3 consists of 16 residues. J gave up 7 bases and V 3 bases, and 15 bases lay outside the gene matches. The germline V gene has CDR1 SQVTM and CDR2 ANQGSEA. The CDR3 DNA is TGCAGCGTTGACGGGGGTGTTAGCGGGCCACCTAATGAGCAGTTCTTC. This encodes CSVDGGVSGPPNEQFF.